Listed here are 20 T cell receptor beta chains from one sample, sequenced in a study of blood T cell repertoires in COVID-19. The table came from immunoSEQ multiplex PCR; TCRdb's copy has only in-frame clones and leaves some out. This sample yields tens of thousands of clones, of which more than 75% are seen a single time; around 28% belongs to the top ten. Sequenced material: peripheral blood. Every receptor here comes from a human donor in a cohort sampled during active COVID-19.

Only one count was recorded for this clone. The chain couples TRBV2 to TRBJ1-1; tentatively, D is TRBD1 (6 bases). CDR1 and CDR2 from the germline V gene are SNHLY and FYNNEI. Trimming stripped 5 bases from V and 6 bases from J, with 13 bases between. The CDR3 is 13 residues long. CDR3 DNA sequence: TGTGCCAGCAGTCCACAGGGAACTTCTGAAGCTTTCTTT. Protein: CASSPQGTSEAFF.

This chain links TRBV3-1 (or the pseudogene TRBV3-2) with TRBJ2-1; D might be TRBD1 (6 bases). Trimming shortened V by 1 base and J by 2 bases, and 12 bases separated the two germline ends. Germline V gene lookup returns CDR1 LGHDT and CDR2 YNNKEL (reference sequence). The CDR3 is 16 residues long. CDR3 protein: CASSQGGWGPYNEQFF. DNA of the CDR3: TGTGCCAGCAGCCAAGGGGGTTGGGGGCCCTACAATGAGCAGTTCTTC.

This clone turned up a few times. CDR3 nucleotide sequence: TGTGCCAGCAGTTACGCTAGGGGGTCCTATGGCTACACCTTC. Translation gives CASSYARGSYGYTF. The V and J genes are TRBV6-5 and TRBJ1-2; D might be TRBD1 (6 bases). The CDR3 has 14 residues. The ends were cut back, 2 bases at V and 4 bases at J, with 11 bases in the middle. The germline CDR1 and CDR2 sequences are MNHEY and SVGAGI.

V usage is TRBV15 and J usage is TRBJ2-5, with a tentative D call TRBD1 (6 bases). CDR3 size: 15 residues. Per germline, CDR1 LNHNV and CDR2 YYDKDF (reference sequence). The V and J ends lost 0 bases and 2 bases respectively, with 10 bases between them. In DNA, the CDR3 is TGTGCCACCAGCAGAGACAGGGGCCCTCAAGAGACCCAGTACTTC. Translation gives CATSRDRGPQETQYF. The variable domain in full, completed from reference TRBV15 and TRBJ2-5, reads DAMVIQNPRYQVTQFGKPVTLSCSQTLNHNVMYWYQQKSSQAPKLLFHYYDKDFNNEADTPDNFQSRRPNTSFCFLDIRSPGLGDTAMYLCATSRDRGPQETQYFGPGTRLLVL.

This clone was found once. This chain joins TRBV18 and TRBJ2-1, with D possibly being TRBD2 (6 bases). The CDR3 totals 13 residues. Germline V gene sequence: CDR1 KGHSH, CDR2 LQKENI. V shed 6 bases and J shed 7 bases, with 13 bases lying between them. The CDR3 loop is CASSLGTSNEQFF. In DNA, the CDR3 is TGTGCCAGCTCTCTAGGGACTTCTAATGAGCAGTTCTTC. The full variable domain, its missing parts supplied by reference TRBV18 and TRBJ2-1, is NAGVMQNPRHLVRRRGQEARLRCSPMKGHSHVYWYRQLPEEGLKFMVYLQKENIIDESGMPKERFSAEFPKEGPSILRIQQVVRGDSAAYFCASSLGTSNEQFFGPGTRLTVL.

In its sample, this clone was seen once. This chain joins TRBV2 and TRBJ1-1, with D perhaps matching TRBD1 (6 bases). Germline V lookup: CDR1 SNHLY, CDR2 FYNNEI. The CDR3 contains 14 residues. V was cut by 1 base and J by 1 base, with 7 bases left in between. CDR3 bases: TGTGCCAGCAGTGAAGGGGACACGAACACTGAAGCTTTCTTT. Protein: CASSEGDTNTEAFF.

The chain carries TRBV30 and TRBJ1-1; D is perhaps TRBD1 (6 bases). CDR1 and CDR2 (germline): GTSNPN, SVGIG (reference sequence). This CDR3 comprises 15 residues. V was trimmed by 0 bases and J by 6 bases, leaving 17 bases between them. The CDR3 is CAWSVIRGVGAEAFF. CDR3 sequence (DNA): TGTGCCTGGAGTGTTATCAGGGGCGTGGGGGCTGAAGCTTTCTTT.

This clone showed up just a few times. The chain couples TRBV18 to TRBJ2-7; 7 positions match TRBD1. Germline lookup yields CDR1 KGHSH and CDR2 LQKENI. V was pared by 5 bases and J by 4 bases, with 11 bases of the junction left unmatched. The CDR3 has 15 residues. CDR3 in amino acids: CASSLWQGDGYEQYF. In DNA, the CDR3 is TGTGCCAGCTCATTATGGCAGGGGGATGGTTACGAGCAGTACTTC.

The CDR3 spells CASSFSGVLSYEQYF. The CDR3 coding sequence is TGTGCCAGCAGCTTTAGCGGCGTCCTTTCCTACGAGCAGTACTTC. The rearrangement uses TRBV3-1 (or the pseudogene TRBV3-2) and TRBJ2-7; possibly TRBD2 for D (6 bases). The CDR3 is made up of 15 amino acids. Germline lookup yields CDR1 LGHDT and CDR2 YNNKEL (reference sequence). V gave up 5 bases and J gave up 1 base, with 15 bases separating them.

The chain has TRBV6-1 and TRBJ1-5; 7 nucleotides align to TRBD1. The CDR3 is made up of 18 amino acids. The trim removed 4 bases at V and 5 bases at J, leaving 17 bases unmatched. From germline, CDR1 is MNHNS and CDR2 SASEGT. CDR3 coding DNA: TGTGCCAGCAGTGGAACCGGGACAGAGGGCCAAACTTATCAGCCCCAGCATTTT. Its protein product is CASSGTGTEGQTYQPQHF.

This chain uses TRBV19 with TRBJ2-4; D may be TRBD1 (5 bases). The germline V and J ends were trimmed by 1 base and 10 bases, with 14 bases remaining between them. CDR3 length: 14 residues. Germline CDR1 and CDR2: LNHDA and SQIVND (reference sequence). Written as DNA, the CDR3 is TGTGCCAGTAGTATAGGCGTTGACAGCAAAATTCAGTACTTC. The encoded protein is CASSIGVDSKIQYF.

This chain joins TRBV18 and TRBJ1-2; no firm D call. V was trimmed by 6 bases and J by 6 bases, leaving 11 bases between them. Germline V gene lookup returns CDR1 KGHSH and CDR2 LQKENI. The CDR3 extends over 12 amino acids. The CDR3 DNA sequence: TGTGCCAGCTCGCCGGCTAGGAATGGCTACACCTTC. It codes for CASSPARNGYTF. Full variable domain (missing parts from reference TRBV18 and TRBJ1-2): NAGVMQNPRHLVRRRGQEARLRCSPMKGHSHVYWYRQLPEEGLKFMVYLQKENIIDESGMPKERFSAEFPKEGPSILRIQQVVRGDSAAYFCASSPARNGYTFGSGTRLTVV.

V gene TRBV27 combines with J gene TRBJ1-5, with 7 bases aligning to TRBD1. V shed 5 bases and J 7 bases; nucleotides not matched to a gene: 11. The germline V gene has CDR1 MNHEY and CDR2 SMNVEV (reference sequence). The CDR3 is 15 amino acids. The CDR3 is CASSPLDRARQPQHF. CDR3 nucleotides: TGTGCCAGCAGTCCCCTAGACAGGGCGAGGCAGCCCCAGCATTTT.

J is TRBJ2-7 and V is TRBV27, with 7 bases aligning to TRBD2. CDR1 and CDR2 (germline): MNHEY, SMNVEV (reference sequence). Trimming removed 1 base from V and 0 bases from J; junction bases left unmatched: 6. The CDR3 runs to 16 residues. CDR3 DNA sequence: TGTGCCAGCAGTTTATGGGGGGGGAGGAGCTCCTACGAGCAGTACTTC. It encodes CASSLWGGRSSYEQYF.

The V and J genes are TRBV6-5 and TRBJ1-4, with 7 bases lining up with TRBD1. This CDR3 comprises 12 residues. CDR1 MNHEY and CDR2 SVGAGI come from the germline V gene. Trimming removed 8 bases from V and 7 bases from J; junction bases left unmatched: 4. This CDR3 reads CASRRGREKLFF. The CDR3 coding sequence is TGTGCCAGCCGAAGGGGGCGTGAAAAACTGTTTTTT.

As DNA, the CDR3 is TGTGCCAGCAGCCCCCGGGACAGAAGTGTGGGCGAGCAGTACTTC. This translates into CASSPRDRSVGEQYF. The chain uses TRBV5-4 and TRBJ2-7; 7 nucleotides line up with TRBD1. Germline V CDR1 and CDR2: SGHNT, YYREEE (reference sequence). CDR3 length equals 15 residues. V trimming: 4 bases; J trimming: 6 bases; junction bases outside the gene matches: 13.

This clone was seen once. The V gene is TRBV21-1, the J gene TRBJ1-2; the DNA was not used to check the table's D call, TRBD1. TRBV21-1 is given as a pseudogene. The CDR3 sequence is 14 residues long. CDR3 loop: CASSNGAPNHGYTF. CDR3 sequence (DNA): TGTGCCAGCAGCAATGGGGCCCCCAACCATGGCTACACCTTC.

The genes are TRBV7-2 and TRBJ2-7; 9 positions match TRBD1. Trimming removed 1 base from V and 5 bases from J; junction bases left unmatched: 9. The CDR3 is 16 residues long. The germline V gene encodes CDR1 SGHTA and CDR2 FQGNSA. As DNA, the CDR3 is TGTGCCAGCAGCTTAGGAAAGTTGGGACAGGGTAACGAGCAGTACTTC. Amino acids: CASSLGKLGQGNEQYF.

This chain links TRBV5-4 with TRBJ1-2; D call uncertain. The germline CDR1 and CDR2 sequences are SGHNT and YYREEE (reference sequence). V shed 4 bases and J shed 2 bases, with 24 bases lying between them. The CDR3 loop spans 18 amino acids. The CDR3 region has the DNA TGTGCCAGCAGCCCGCCGCCGGGAGGGATCCAAAGCAACTATGGCTACACCTTC. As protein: CASSPPPGGIQSNYGYTF.

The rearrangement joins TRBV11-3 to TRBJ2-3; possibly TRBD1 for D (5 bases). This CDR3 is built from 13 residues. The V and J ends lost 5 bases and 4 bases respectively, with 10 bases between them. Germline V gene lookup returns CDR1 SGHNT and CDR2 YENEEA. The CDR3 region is CASSGQGSDTQYF. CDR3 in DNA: TGTGCCAGCAGCGGGCAGGGTTCAGATACGCAGTATTTT.